Sequencing of this TCR beta chain was carried out in a study of T cell repertoires in cytomegalovirus infection. TCRdb re-called the reads through MiXCR, storing one row per CDR3 protein. Of around 740,000 distinct CDR3 sequences detected, roughly 36% appear once; the ten largest clones hold around 2.8%. The CDR3 has 14 residues. V was trimmed by 4 bases and J by 4 bases, leaving 10 bases between them. Per the germline V gene, CDR1 is MNHNY and CDR2 is SVGAGI (reference sequence). This sequence originates from a human donor in good health (CMV status not recorded). Some clones in this sample may be carry-over from other donors' samples. The chain uses TRBV6-6 and TRBJ1-4; D unresolved. What was sequenced was PBMCs. CDR3 bases: TGTGCCAGCAGTTTGGGGAGGAATAATGAAAAACTGTTTTTT. It codes for CASSLGRNNEKLFF.